The rows below give T cell receptor beta chains drawn from one sample of a study of high-grade serous ovarian cancer treatment subgroups. Using immunoSEQ multiplex PCR, the repertoire was profiled, and TCRdb retains in-frame clones only, with some absent. There are 2,500 to 3,500 clones in the sample; roughly 70% occur only once, and roughly a sixth lies in the top ten. The sequencing sample was made of tumor tissue. All receptors come from a human donor with high-grade serous ovarian cancer. Both conserved end residues are trimmed from each CDR3. The order of the fields is V gene, J gene, D gene, CDR3 protein. The D gene is left open where the match is weak.

V gene: TRBV28
J gene: TRBJ2-7
D gene: -
CDR3 protein: ASGPTRGLGNEQY

V gene: TRBV5-5
J gene: TRBJ1-4
D gene: -
CDR3 protein: ASSLTPTNEKLF

V gene: TRBV6-1
J gene: TRBJ2-1
D gene: TRBD1
CDR3 protein: ASSGRGQLNEQF

V gene: TRBV28
J gene: TRBJ2-3
D gene: -
CDR3 protein: ASSLPGAPSDTQY

V gene: TRBV4-3
J gene: TRBJ2-3
D gene: -
CDR3 protein: ASSREQGIDTQY

V gene: TRBV6-1
J gene: TRBJ1-2
D gene: -
CDR3 protein: ASERGGANYGYT

V gene: TRBV28
J gene: TRBJ1-2
D gene: -
CDR3 protein: ASGINLANYGYT

V gene: TRBV6-5
J gene: TRBJ1-5
D gene: -
CDR3 protein: ASHTFQGNDQPQH

V gene: TRBV19
J gene: TRBJ1-2
D gene: -
CDR3 protein: ASSMPPGDTYGYT

V gene: TRBV5-6
J gene: TRBJ1-4
D gene: -
CDR3 protein: ASSLGLHLATNEKLF

V gene: TRBV2
J gene: TRBJ1-3
D gene: -
CDR3 protein: ASSLWSGSGNTIY

V gene: TRBV30
J gene: TRBJ2-5
D gene: TRBD1
CDR3 protein: AWSDRGRGTQY

V gene: TRBV29-1
J gene: TRBJ2-7
D gene: TRBD1
CDR3 protein: SVVSPGQGMQY

V gene: TRBV14
J gene: TRBJ1-2
D gene: -
CDR3 protein: ASSQASRMGGYT

V gene: TRBV28
J gene: TRBJ2-7
D gene: -
CDR3 protein: ASSPPGQPSYEQY

V gene: TRBV29-1
J gene: TRBJ2-7
D gene: TRBD2
CDR3 protein: SVEVGGGPWEQY

V gene: TRBV5-8
J gene: TRBJ2-7
D gene: TRBD2
CDR3 protein: ASSPPGRGRSSYEQY

V gene: TRBV27
J gene: TRBJ1-1
D gene: -
CDR3 protein: ASSLGPSNLEAF

V gene: TRBV2
J gene: TRBJ2-7
D gene: TRBD1
CDR3 protein: ASTLDRYYEQY

V gene: TRBV2
J gene: TRBJ1-3
D gene: -
CDR3 protein: ASSPRGNTIY

V gene: TRBV19
J gene: TRBJ2-2
D gene: TRBD1
CDR3 protein: ASSISPGTGNTGELF

V gene: TRBV7-2
J gene: TRBJ2-2
D gene: TRBD2
CDR3 protein: ASSPEILAGEFDTGELF

V gene: TRBV10-3
J gene: TRBJ2-3
D gene: -
CDR3 protein: ASWAGGGVTDTQY

V gene: TRBV4-1
J gene: TRBJ1-2
D gene: -
CDR3 protein: ASSQEAGVDYT

V gene: TRBV28
J gene: TRBJ2-7
D gene: -
CDR3 protein: ASSLPGYEQY

V gene: TRBV27
J gene: TRBJ1-2
D gene: TRBD1
CDR3 protein: ASSLSDREDGYT

V gene: TRBV29-1
J gene: TRBJ1-1
D gene: -
CDR3 protein: SVVGSGTEAF

V gene: TRBV10-3
J gene: TRBJ2-7
D gene: TRBD1
CDR3 protein: AISLRTGEDEQY

V gene: TRBV19
J gene: TRBJ2-7
D gene: -
CDR3 protein: ASSIARGSYEQY

V gene: TRBV7-2
J gene: -
D gene: TRBD1
CDR3 protein: ASSLDGRGYEQY

V gene: TRBV6-5
J gene: TRBJ1-1
D gene: -
CDR3 protein: ASRGLDANTEAF

V gene: TRBV19
J gene: TRBJ2-4
D gene: -
CDR3 protein: ASSIDRPDRQY

V gene: TRBV7-2
J gene: TRBJ2-5
D gene: -
CDR3 protein: ASSLGGALSQETQY

V gene: TRBV6-1
J gene: TRBJ2-1
D gene: -
CDR3 protein: ASSEALQTKQF

V gene: TRBV28
J gene: TRBJ1-3
D gene: -
CDR3 protein: ASSLDSSGNTIY

V gene: TRBV28
J gene: TRBJ2-7
D gene: TRBD1
CDR3 protein: ASSPPGQPFYEQY

V gene: TRBV27
J gene: TRBJ2-7
D gene: -
CDR3 protein: ASSQGRGFYEQY

V gene: TRBV6-6
J gene: TRBJ1-1
D gene: -
CDR3 protein: ASSSQGGGTEAF

V gene: TRBV6-1
J gene: TRBJ2-1
D gene: -
CDR3 protein: ASSERMAGRVNEQF

V gene: TRBV28
J gene: TRBJ1-5
D gene: TRBD1
CDR3 protein: ASSKRQGAQPQH

V gene: TRBV7-2
J gene: TRBJ2-3
D gene: -
CDR3 protein: ASRAGASTDTQY

V gene: TRBV19
J gene: TRBJ2-1
D gene: -
CDR3 protein: ASSTYNEQF

V gene: TRBV4-1
J gene: TRBJ2-7
D gene: -
CDR3 protein: ASSPIVRDREQY

V gene: TRBV14
J gene: TRBJ2-7
D gene: TRBD2
CDR3 protein: ASSHLQTLAGGLDEQY

V gene: TRBV28
J gene: TRBJ1-2
D gene: -
CDR3 protein: ASSLPGIPTPGYT

V gene: TRBV2
J gene: TRBJ2-2
D gene: -
CDR3 protein: ASSAGQVLPGELF

V gene: TRBV19
J gene: TRBJ2-2
D gene: -
CDR3 protein: ASSIRGGTGELF

V gene: TRBV13
J gene: TRBJ1-4
D gene: -
CDR3 protein: ASSLGRTATNEKLF

V gene: TRBV7-2
J gene: TRBJ2-1
D gene: -
CDR3 protein: ASSPGSTSYNEQF

V gene: TRBV11-2
J gene: TRBJ2-1
D gene: TRBD2
CDR3 protein: ASSQVKGREGRRNEQF